Following are 3 T cell receptor beta chains from one sample sequenced in a study of T-cell reconstitution after alpha-beta-depleted transplantation in children. TCRbeta library construction was performed incorporating unique molecular identifiers. MiXCR was run by TCRdb on the PCR reads, yielding one entry per CDR3 protein. The sample contains 350,000 to 450,000 distinct CDR3 sequences, 10% to 15% of which appear only once. Here the sequenced sample was PBMCs, taken from the stem cell graft. The receptors were sampled from a human donor who donated a stem cell graft to a child with Fanconi anemia.

V gene TRBV28 combines with J gene TRBJ1-2; 11 nucleotides agree with TRBD1. Germline values: CDR1 MDHEN, CDR2 SYDVKM. Germline trimming cut 7 bases from V and 8 bases from J; bases unmatched to any gene: 9. The CDR3 extends over 14 amino acids. CDR3 protein: CASKTGQGAWGYTF. CDR3 nucleotide sequence: TGTGCCAGCAAGACTGGACAGGGGGCCTGGGGCTACACCTTC.

The rearrangement uses TRBV20-1 and TRBJ1-1; unclear D gene. The germline V gene has CDR1 DFQATT and CDR2 SNEGSKA (reference sequence). V was trimmed by 3 bases and J by 3 bases, leaving 8 bases between them. CDR3 length: 12 amino acids. CDR3 nucleotide sequence: TGCAGTGCTAGTGTCGGGGACACTGAAGCTTTCTTT. It codes for CSASVGDTEAFF.

This clonotype appeared many times. The V gene is TRBV2, the J gene TRBJ2-5; D unclear. From germline, CDR1 is SNHLY and CDR2 FYNNEI. V lost 1 base to trimming and J lost 5 bases, with 5 bases between them. This CDR3 is built from 12 residues. The CDR3 region has the DNA TGTGCCAGCAGTGAAGAGCCTGAGACCCAGTACTTC. Protein sequence: CASSEEPETQYF.